This entry lists 10 T cell receptor beta chains sequenced from one sample in a study of PD-L1 blockade in urothelial cancer. Sequencing was performed with immunoSEQ multiplex PCR; in TCRdb, only in-frame clones are kept and a portion is missing. Seen here are 60,000 to 65,000 clones, around 81% observed once, and the top ten hold about 2.9%. Stated time point: pretreatment peripheral blood. The specimen comprised PBMCs, sampled around atezolizumab (anti-PD-L1) treatment. The receptor set was obtained from a man aged 65 to 79 with urothelial cancer.

CDR3 nucleotides: TGTGCCAGCAGTGAAGTCAGTTCCTACAATGAGCAGTTCTTC. Amino acid sequence: CASSEVSSYNEQFF. The rearrangement joins TRBV6-1 to TRBJ2-1, with D unresolved. V lost 1 base, J lost 1 base, and 5 bases lay in between. CDR1 and CDR2 (germline): MNHNS, SASEGT. CDR3 size: 14 residues.

The chain is built from TRBV19 and TRBJ2-7; TRBD2 might be the D (6 bases). The V end lost 10 bases, the J end lost 3 bases, and 31 bases lay between the germline ends. Germline CDR1 is LNHDA and CDR2 is SQIVND (reference sequence). The CDR3 extends over 18 amino acids. The CDR3 here is CATSSTPGLSAPFYEQYF. The CDR3 bases are TGTGCCACTTCGTCGACACCGGGACTCTCGGCGCCTTTCTACGAGCAGTACTTC.

This clone was detected once. J is TRBJ2-7 and V is TRBV19, with 10 bases lining up with TRBD1. The CDR3 runs to 16 residues. From germline, CDR1 is LNHDA and CDR2 SQIVND (reference sequence). J was trimmed by 1 base and V by 2 bases; bases with no gene match: 5. The CDR3 sequence is CASSIWGQGNSYEQYF. The CDR3 DNA is TGTGCCAGTAGTATATGGGGACAGGGGAATTCCTACGAGCAGTACTTC.

The chain has TRBV5-1 and TRBJ2-3; D ambiguous. Germline CDR1 and CDR2: SGHRS and YFSETQ. The CDR3 runs to 17 residues. V gave up 1 base and J gave up 0 bases, with 15 bases separating them. CDR3 nucleotides: TGCGCCAGCAGCTTGCGCGGAGATTTAACTAGCACAGATACGCAGTATTTT. Its protein product is CASSLRGDLTSTDTQYF.

The chain has TRBV27 and TRBJ2-5, with 12 positions matching TRBD1. This CDR3 is 17 amino acids long. Losses at the gene ends were 6 bases for V and 4 bases for J; bases not matched to a gene: 12. CDR1 is MNHEY, CDR2 SMNVEV, per germline (reference sequence). CDR3 protein: CASRGQGASGLSETQYF. CDR3 coding DNA: TGTGCCAGCAGGGGACAGGGGGCGTCTGGGCTTTCAGAGACCCAGTACTTC.

The V call is TRBV28, the J call TRBJ1-5; tentative D call: TRBD1 (6 bases). V lost 5 bases, J lost 1 base, and 12 bases lay in between. CDR1 and CDR2 (germline): MDHEN, SYDVKM. CDR3 length equals 15 residues. The CDR3, as DNA: TGTGCCAGCAGTCTCCCTGACAGGAGCAATCAGCCCCAGCATTTT. It specifies CASSLPDRSNQPQHF.

In DNA form, the CDR3 reads TGTGCCAGCTCAGGCACAGGGATCGTGGCGGAGACCCAGTACTTC. Translating gives CASSGTGIVAETQYF. This chain connects TRBV18 to TRBJ2-5; possibly TRBD1 for D (6 bases). The V end lost 5 bases, the J end lost 5 bases, and 18 bases lay between the germline ends. The V gene's germline CDR1 is KGHSH and CDR2 LQKENI. This CDR3 spans 15 amino acids.

This clone was picked up a small number of times. V is TRBV28 and J is TRBJ2-3, with a weak D call TRBD1 (8 bases). CDR1 is MDHEN, CDR2 SYDVKM, per germline. This CDR3 region has 15 residues. V was shortened by 2 bases and J by 4 bases, with 13 bases between the two germline ends. Here the CDR3 DNA reads TGTGCCAGCAGTTTAAACAGGGGGAGGGCAGATACGCAGTATTTT. Amino acids: CASSLNRGRADTQYF.

The chain carries TRBV11-2 and TRBJ2-2, with 9 positions matching TRBD2. Germline V gives CDR1 SGHAT, CDR2 FQNNGV. CDR3 length: 16 amino acids. V lost 0 bases, J lost 6 bases, and 5 bases stayed unmatched. CDR3 DNA: TGTGCCAGCAGCTTAGAGGGACTAGCTTACCCCGGGGAGCTGTTTTTT. This sequence encodes CASSLEGLAYPGELFF.

The gene calls are TRBV6-5 and TRBJ1-1; 10 bases match TRBD1. This CDR3 spans 15 amino acids. Germline lookup yields CDR1 MNHEY and CDR2 SVGAGI. V lost 6 bases to trimming and J lost 5 bases; unmatched junction nucleotides: 9. The CDR3 coding sequence is TGTGCCAGCAGGTCACCGGGACAGGGGAGGACTGAAGCTTTCTTT. This codes for CASRSPGQGRTEAFF.